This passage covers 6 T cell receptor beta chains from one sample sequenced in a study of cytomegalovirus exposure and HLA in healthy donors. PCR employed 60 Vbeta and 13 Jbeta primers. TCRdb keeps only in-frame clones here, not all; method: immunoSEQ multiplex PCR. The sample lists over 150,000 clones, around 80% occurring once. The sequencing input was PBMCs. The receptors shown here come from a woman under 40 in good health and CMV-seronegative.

The chain's CDR3 is CASSHGQGVYEQYF. For the CDR3, the DNA is TGTGCCAGCAGCCACGGACAGGGTGTGTACGAGCAGTACTTC. The chain links TRBV5-4 to TRBJ2-7; 8 positions match TRBD1. The CDR3 loop spans 14 amino acids. J gave up 4 bases and V 4 bases, and 7 bases lay outside the gene matches. Germline-derived CDR1 and CDR2 are SGHNT and YYREEE (reference sequence).

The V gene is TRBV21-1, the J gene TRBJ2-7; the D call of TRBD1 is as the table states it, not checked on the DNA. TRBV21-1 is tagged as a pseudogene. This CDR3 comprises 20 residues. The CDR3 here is CASSKEQGARFTLESYEQYF. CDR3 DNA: TGTGCCAGCAGCAAAGAACAGGGGGCTCGTTTTACACTAGAATCCTACGAGCAGTACTTC.

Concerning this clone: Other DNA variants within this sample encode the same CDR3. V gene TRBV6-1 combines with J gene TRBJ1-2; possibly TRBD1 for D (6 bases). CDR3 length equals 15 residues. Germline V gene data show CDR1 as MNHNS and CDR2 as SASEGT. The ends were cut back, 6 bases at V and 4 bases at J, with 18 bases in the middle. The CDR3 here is CASRLSTGFGYGYTF. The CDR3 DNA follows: TGTGCCAGCAGGCTATCGACAGGATTCGGCTATGGCTACACCTTC.

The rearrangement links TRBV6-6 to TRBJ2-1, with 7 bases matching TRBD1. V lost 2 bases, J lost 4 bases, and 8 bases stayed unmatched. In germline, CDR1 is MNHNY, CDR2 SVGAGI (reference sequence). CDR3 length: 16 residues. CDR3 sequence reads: CASSYKRGLSYNEQFF. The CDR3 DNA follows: TGTGCCAGCAGTTACAAAAGGGGGCTATCGTACAATGAGCAGTTCTTC.

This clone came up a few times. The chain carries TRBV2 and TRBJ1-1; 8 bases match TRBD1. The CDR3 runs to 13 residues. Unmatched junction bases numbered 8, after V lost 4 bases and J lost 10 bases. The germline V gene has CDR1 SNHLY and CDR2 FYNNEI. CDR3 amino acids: CASSVGQGAGAFF. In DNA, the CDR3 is TGTGCCAGCAGTGTGGGGCAGGGGGCGGGAGCTTTCTTT.

Here the CDR3 reads CASSVGLMNTEAFF. The CDR3 nucleotides are TGTGCCAGCAGTGTAGGACTGATGAACACTGAAGCTTTCTTT. V is TRBV27 and J is TRBJ1-1, with D unclear. Germline V gene lookup returns CDR1 MNHEY and CDR2 SMNVEV (reference sequence). This CDR3 spans 14 amino acids. Trimming removed 5 bases from V and 0 bases from J, with 10 bases in between.